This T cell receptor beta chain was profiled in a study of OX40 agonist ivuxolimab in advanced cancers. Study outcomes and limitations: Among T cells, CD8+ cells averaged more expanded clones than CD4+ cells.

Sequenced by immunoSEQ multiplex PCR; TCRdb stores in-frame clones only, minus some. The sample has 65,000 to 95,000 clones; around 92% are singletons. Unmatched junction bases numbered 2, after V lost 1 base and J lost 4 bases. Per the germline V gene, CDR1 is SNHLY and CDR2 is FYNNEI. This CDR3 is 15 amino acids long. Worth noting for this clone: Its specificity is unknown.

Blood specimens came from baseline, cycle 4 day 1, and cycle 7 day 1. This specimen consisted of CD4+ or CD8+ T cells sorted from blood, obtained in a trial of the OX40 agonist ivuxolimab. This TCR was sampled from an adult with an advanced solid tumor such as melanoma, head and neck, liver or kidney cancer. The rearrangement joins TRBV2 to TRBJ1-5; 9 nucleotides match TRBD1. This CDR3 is CASSEGGTGNQPQHF. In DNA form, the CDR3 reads TGTGCCAGCAGTGAAGGAGGGACAGGGAATCAGCCCCAGCATTTT.